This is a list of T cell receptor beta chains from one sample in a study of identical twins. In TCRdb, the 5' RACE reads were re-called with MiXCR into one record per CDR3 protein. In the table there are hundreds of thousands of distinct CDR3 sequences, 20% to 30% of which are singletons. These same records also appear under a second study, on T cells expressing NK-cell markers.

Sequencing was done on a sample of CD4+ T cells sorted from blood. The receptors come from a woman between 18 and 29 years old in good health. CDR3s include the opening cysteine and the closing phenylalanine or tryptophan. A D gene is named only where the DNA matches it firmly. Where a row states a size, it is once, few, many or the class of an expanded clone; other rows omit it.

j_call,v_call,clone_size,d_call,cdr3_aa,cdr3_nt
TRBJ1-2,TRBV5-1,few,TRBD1,CASSLNRGDYGYTF,TGCGCCAGCAGCTTGAACAGGGGGGACTATGGCTACACCTTC
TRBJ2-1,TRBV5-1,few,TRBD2,CASSLAPGLAINEQFF,TGCGCCAGCAGCTTGGCTCCGGGACTAGCTATCAATGAGCAGTTCTTC
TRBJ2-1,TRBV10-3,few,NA,CAISESLLTFQFF,TGTGCCATCAGTGAGTCCCTACTGACTTTCCAGTTCTTC
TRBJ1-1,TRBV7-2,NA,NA,CASSPRQARGEAFF,TGTGCCAGCAGCCCACGACAGGCAAGAGGTGAAGCTTTCTTT
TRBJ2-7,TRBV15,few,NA,CATSPTPRYEQYF,TGTGCCACCAGCCCTACACCTCGCTACGAGCAGTACTTC
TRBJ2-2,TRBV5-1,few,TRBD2,CASTELAATGELFF,TGCGCCAGCACCGAACTAGCGGCCACCGGGGAGCTGTTTTTT
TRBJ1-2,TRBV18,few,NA,CASSQGERGYTF,TGTGCCAGCTCACAGGGGGAGAGAGGCTACACCTTC
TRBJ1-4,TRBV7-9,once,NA,CASSTDRDGHEKLFF,TGTGCCAGCAGCACCGACCGGGACGGGCATGAAAAACTGTTTTTT
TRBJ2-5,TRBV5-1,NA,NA,CASRGDWIIQYF,TGCGCCAGCAGGGGGGATTGGATAATCCAGTACTTC
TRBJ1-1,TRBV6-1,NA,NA,CASTPSGDTEAFF,TGTGCCAGCACTCCTAGTGGAGACACTGAAGCTTTCTTT
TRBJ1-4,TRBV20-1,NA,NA,CSASRDLATNEKLFF,TGCAGTGCTAGTAGGGACCTTGCAACTAATGAAAAACTGTTTTTT
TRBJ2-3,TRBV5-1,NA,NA,CASSPLGGLTDTQYF,TGCGCCAGCAGCCCCTTGGGGGGACTCACAGATACGCAGTATTTT
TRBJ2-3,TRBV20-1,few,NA,CSGLDYTQYF,TGCAGTGGTTTAGACTATACGCAGTATTTT
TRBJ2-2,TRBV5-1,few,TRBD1,CASSLPGGNTGELFF,TGCGCCAGCAGCTTGCCAGGGGGGAACACCGGGGAGCTGTTTTTT
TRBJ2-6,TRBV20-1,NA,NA,CSARDRAGANVLTF,TGCAGTGCCCGCGACCGGGCTGGGGCCAACGTCCTGACTTTC
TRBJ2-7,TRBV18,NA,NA,CASSPGLVSLDEQYF,TGTGCCAGCTCACCTGGTTTGGTGAGTTTAGACGAGCAGTACTTC
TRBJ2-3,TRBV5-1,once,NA,CSSSPYGRTTDTQYF,TGCTCCAGCAGCCCCTATGGGCGGACCACAGATACGCAGTATTTT
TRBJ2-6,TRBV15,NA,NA,CATSRVGSGANVLTF,TGTGCCACCAGCAGAGTGGGGAGTGGGGCCAACGTCCTGACTTTC
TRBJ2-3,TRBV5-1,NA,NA,CASSLRRETDTQYF,TGCGCCAGCAGCTTGCGGCGGGAAACAGATACGCAGTATTTT
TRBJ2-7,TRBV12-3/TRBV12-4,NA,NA,CASSPTVSVPYEQYF,TGTGCCAGCAGTCCCACCGTATCAGTCCCCTACGAGCAGTACTTC
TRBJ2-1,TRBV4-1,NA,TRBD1,CASSQDSAGGSLYNEQFF,TGCGCCAGCAGCCAAGATTCGGCAGGGGGCTCCCTCTACAATGAGCAGTTCTTC
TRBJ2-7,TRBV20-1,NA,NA,CSALGHSEQYF,TGCAGTGCCCTCGGGCATTCAGAGCAGTACTTC
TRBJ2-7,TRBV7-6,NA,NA,CASSSGNFLLYEQYF,TGTGCCAGCAGCTCCGGAAACTTTTTGCTCTACGAGCAGTACTTC
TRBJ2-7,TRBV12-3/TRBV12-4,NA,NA,CASSQVTGFHEQYF,TGTGCCAGCAGTCAGGTGACAGGTTTCCACGAGCAGTACTTC
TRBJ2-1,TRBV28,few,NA,CASTLGGTYNEQFF,TGTGCCAGCACTCTGGGTGGGACCTACAATGAGCAGTTCTTC
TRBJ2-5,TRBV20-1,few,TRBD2,CSATGLAETQYF,TGCAGTGCTACGGGACTAGCGGAGACCCAGTACTTC
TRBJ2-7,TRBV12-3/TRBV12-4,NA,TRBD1,CASSSIRDREYEQYF,TGTGCCAGCAGTTCTATCCGGGACAGGGAATACGAGCAGTACTTC
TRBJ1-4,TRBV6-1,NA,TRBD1,CASSTHRGVEKLFF,TGTGCCAGCAGTACGCACAGGGGGGTTGAAAAACTGTTTTTT
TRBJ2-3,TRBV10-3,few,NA,CAISVADTQYF,TGTGCCATCAGTGTAGCAGATACGCAGTATTTT
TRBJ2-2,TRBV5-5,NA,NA,CASSSHSPGYTGELFF,TGTGCCAGCAGCTCTCATAGCCCAGGCTACACCGGGGAGCTGTTTTTT
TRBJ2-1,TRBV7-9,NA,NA,CASSLGVLGSREQFF,TGTGCCAGCAGCTTAGGGGTCCTAGGGTCTCGGGAGCAGTTCTTC
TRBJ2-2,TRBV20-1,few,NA,CSAHARGVDTGELFF,TGCAGTGCCCACGCCAGGGGAGTGGACACCGGGGAGCTGTTTTTT
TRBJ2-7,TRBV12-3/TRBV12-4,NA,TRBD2,CASSLNTGTTMYEQYF,TGTGCCAGCAGTTTGAATACCGGGACTACCATGTACGAGCAGTACTTC
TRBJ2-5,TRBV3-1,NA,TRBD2,CAACGRGQETQYF,TGTGCCGCCTGCGGGAGGGGGCAAGAGACCCAGTACTTC
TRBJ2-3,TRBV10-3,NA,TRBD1,CAISEGQGADTQYF,TGTGCCATCAGTGAAGGACAGGGGGCAGATACGCAGTATTTT
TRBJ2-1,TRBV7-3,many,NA,CASSLSRNYNEQFF,TGTGCCAGCAGCTTAAGCAGAAACTACAATGAGCAGTTCTTC
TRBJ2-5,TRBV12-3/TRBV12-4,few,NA,CASSRSSQETQYF,TGTGCCAGCAGTAGGTCGAGCCAAGAGACCCAGTACTTC
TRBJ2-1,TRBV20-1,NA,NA,CSARMAQIHGEQFF,TGCAGTGCTAGAATGGCACAAATCCATGGTGAGCAGTTCTTC
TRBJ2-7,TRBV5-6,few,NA,CASSLKLAASYEQYF,TGTGCCAGCAGCTTGAAGCTAGCCGCTTCCTACGAGCAGTACTTC
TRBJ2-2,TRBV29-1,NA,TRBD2,CSVGSGRTGELFF,TGCAGCGTTGGTAGCGGGAGGACCGGGGAGCTGTTTTTT
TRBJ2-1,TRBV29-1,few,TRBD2,CSVGGLAGGNTYNEQFF,TGCAGCGTTGGGGGACTAGCGGGAGGGAACACCTACAATGAGCAGTTCTTC
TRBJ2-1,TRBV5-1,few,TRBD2,CASSLGGTSYHEQFF,TGCGCCAGCAGCTTGGGCGGGACTAGTTATCACGAGCAGTTCTTC
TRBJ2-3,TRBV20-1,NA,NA,CSAVKNTDTQYF,TGCAGTGCTGTGAAGAACACAGATACGCAGTATTTT
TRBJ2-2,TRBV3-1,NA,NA,CASRFLGGPSTGELFF,TGTGCCAGCAGATTCCTCGGTGGCCCCAGCACCGGGGAGCTGTTTTTT
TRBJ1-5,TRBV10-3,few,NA,CAISESVDSNQPQHF,TGTGCCATCAGTGAGTCTGTAGACTCGAATCAGCCCCAGCATTTT
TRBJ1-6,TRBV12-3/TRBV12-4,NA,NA,CASSFVPRSPLHF,TGTGCCAGCAGTTTTGTCCCCCGGTCACCCCTCCACTTT